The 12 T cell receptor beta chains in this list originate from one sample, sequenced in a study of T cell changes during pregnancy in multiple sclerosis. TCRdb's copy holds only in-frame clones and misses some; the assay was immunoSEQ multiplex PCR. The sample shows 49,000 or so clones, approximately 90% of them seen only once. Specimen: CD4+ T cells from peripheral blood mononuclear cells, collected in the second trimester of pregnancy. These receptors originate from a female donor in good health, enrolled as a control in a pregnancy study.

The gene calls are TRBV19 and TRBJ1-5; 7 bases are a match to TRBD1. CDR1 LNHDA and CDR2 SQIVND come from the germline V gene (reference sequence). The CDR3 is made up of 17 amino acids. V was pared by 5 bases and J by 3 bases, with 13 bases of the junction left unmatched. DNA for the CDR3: TGTGCCAGTAGTCTCCTCCCGCGGGACAGCCCCAATCAGCCCCAGCATTTT. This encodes CASSLLPRDSPNQPQHF.

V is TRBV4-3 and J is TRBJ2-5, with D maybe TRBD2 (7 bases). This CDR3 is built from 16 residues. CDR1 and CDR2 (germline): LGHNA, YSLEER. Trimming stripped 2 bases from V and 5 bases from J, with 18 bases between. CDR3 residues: CASSQRLGGVEETQYF. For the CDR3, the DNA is TGCGCCAGCAGCCAAAGGTTAGGGGGGGTAGAGGAGACCCAGTACTTC.

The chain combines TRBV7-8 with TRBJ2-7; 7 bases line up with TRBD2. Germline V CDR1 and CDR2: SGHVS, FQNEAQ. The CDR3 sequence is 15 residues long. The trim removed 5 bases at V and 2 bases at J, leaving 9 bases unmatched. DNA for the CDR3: TGTGCCAGCAGCCCCTACCGGGGGGTTCCCTACGAGCAGTACTTC. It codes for CASSPYRGVPYEQYF.

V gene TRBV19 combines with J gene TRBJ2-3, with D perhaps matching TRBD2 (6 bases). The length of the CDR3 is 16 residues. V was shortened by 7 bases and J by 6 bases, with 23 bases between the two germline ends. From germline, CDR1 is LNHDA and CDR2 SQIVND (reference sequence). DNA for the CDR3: TGTGCCAGTACCTCGGGATTGGCGGGGTTTTTGGATACGCAGTATTTT. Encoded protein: CASTSGLAGFLDTQYF.

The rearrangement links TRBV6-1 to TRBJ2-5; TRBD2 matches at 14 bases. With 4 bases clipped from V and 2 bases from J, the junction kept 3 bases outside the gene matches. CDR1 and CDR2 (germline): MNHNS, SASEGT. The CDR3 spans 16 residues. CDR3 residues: CASSAGLAGGQETQYF. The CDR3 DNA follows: TGTGCCAGCAGTGCTGGACTAGCGGGGGGTCAAGAGACCCAGTACTTC.

The CDR3 DNA sequence: TGTGCCAGCAGCTTGTCTCAGGGGGCGATGAACACTGAAGCTTTCTTT. Encoded protein: CASSLSQGAMNTEAFF. This chain links TRBV5-4 with TRBJ1-1; 8 nucleotides match TRBD1. The CDR3 contains 16 residues. With V trimmed by 1 base and J by 0 bases, 5 bases remained unmatched. CDR1 SGHNT and CDR2 YYREEE come from the germline V gene (reference sequence).

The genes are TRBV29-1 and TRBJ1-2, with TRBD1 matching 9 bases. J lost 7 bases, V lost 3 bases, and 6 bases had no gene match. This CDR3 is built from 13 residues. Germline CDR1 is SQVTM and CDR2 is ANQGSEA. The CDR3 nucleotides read TGCAGCGTTGATAAGTGGGACAGGGTTGGCTACACCTTC. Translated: CSVDKWDRVGYTF.

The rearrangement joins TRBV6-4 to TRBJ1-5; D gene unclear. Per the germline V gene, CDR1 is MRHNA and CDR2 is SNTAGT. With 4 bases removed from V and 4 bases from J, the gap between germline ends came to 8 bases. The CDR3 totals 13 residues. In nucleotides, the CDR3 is TGTGCCAGCAGTGTAGAATCGAATCAGCCCCAGCATTTT. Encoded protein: CASSVESNQPQHF.

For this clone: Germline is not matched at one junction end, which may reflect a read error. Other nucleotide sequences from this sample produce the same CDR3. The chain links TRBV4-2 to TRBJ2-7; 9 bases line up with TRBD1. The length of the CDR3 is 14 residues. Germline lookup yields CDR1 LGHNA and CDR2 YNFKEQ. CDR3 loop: CASSPDRGSYEQYF. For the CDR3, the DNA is TGTGCCAGCAGCCCGGACAGGGGTAGTTACGAGCAGTACTTT.

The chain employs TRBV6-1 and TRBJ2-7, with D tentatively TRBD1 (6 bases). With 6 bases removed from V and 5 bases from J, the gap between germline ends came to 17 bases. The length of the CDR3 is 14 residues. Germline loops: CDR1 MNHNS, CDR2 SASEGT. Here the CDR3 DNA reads TGTGCCAGCAGGACCGGGACACCAGCCGACGAGCAGTACTTC. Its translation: CASRTGTPADEQYF.

The CDR3 coding sequence is TGTGCCAGCAGCTTCGGACAGGGCGATAATTCACCCCTCCACTTT. Residues: CASSFGQGDNSPLHF. This rearrangement joins TRBV7-3 to TRBJ1-6, with 8 nucleotides matching TRBD1. J was trimmed by 5 bases and V by 3 bases; bases with no gene match: 3. This CDR3 region has 15 residues. Germline V lookup: CDR1 SGHTA, CDR2 FQGTGA. The complete variable domain, with remaining parts taken from reference TRBV7-3 and TRBJ1-6, reads GAGVSQTPSNKVTEKGKYVELRCDPISGHTALYWYRQSLGQGPEFLIYFQGTGAADDSGLPNDRFFAVRPEGSVSTLKIQRTERGDSAVYLCASSFGQGDNSPLHFGNGTRLTVT.

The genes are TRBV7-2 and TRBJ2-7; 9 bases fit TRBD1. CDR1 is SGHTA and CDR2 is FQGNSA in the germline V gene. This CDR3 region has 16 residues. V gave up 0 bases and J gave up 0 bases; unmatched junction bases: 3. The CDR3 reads CASSLAGQGPSYEQYF. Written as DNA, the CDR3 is TGTGCCAGCAGCTTAGCAGGACAGGGGCCCTCCTACGAGCAGTACTTC.